The rows below give T cell receptor beta chains drawn from one sample of a study of T cell clonotyping in hematopoietic cell transplantation. Sequenced by immunoSEQ multiplex PCR; TCRdb stores in-frame clones only, minus some. The sample holds around 40,000 clones; approximately 95% are singletons and the top ten take around 1.6%. Specimen: peripheral blood mononuclear cells, collected before stem cell transplant. Receptors were obtained from a man aged 35-49 years with chronic myeloid leukemia. Some clones in this sample may be carry-over from other donors' samples. The conserved cysteine and the conserved F or W are not part of the CDR3 here. Each record gives: J gene, clone size, V gene, CDR3 protein. Clone sizes are given selectively: once, few, many, or a class where the clone is expanded.

j_call: TRBJ1-4; clone_size: .; v_call: TRBV28; cdr3_aa: ASSSGQGFATNEKLF
j_call: TRBJ2-3; clone_size: .; v_call: TRBV6-5; cdr3_aa: ASSYSGSTQY
j_call: TRBJ2-3; clone_size: .; v_call: TRBV10-3; cdr3_aa: AISANLVLAGTDTQY
j_call: TRBJ1-4; clone_size: .; v_call: TRBV6-6; cdr3_aa: ASSTRGQGNEKLF
j_call: TRBJ2-6; clone_size: .; v_call: TRBV19; cdr3_aa: ASSIEHQTGPWANVLT
j_call: TRBJ1-2; clone_size: .; v_call: TRBV7-2; cdr3_aa: ASSGQGLDGYT
j_call: TRBJ2-7; clone_size: once; v_call: TRBV30; cdr3_aa: AWWGGQSEQY
j_call: TRBJ2-7; clone_size: .; v_call: TRBV5-1; cdr3_aa: ASSLAWGSYEQY
j_call: TRBJ2-7; clone_size: .; v_call: TRBV7-8; cdr3_aa: ASSLGFGSPYEQY
j_call: TRBJ2-2; clone_size: .; v_call: TRBV12-5; cdr3_aa: ASGLVPILGLAGDRNTGELF
j_call: TRBJ1-2; clone_size: .; v_call: TRBV9; cdr3_aa: ASSVEDRGYGYT
j_call: TRBJ1-3; clone_size: few; v_call: TRBV11-2; cdr3_aa: ASSLALTGRYSGNTIY
j_call: TRBJ2-1; clone_size: .; v_call: TRBV9; cdr3_aa: ASSATSGGANEQF
j_call: TRBJ1-6; clone_size: .; v_call: TRBV4-2; cdr3_aa: ASSPGTRQSPLH
j_call: TRBJ1-5; clone_size: .; v_call: TRBV6-1; cdr3_aa: ASSEAGQFNQPQH
j_call: TRBJ1-2; clone_size: .; v_call: TRBV5-6; cdr3_aa: ARFRDRGLNYGYT
j_call: TRBJ2-7; clone_size: .; v_call: TRBV13; cdr3_aa: ASSKNAGALYEQY
j_call: TRBJ2-2; clone_size: .; v_call: TRBV7-9; cdr3_aa: ASSLSRQGENTGELF
j_call: TRBJ2-7; clone_size: .; v_call: TRBV21-1; cdr3_aa: ASSKVVETVSSYEQY
j_call: TRBJ2-1; clone_size: .; v_call: TRBV15; cdr3_aa: ATSRGTGDNEQF
j_call: TRBJ1-2; clone_size: .; v_call: TRBV14; cdr3_aa: ASSQDFAGDYRYGYT
j_call: TRBJ1-6; clone_size: .; v_call: TRBV6-5; cdr3_aa: ATKQGMVNSPLH
j_call: TRBJ1-1; clone_size: .; v_call: TRBV6-5; cdr3_aa: ASSYPGGFAF